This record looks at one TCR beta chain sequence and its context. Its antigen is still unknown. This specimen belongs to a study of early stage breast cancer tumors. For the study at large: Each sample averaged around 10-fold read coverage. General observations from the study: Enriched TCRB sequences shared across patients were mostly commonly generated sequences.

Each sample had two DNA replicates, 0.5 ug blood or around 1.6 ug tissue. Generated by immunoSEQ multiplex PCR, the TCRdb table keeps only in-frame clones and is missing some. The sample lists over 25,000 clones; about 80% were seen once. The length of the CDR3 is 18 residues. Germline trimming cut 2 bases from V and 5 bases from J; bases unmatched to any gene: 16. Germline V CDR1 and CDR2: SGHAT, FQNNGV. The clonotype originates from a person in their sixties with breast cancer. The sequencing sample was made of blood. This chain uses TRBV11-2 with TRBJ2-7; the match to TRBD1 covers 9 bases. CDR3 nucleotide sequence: TGTGCCAGCAGCTTAATAGGAGGTGCGACAGGGGGATCTAACGAGCAGTACTTC. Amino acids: CASSLIGGATGGSNEQYF.